A selection of T cell receptor beta chains follows, all from one sample in a study of OX40 agonist ivuxolimab in advanced cancers. TCRdb's copy holds only in-frame clones and misses some; the assay was immunoSEQ multiplex PCR. The table lists 40,000 to 45,000 clones, roughly 84% of them singletons. Here the sequenced sample was CD4+ or CD8+ T cells sorted from blood, taken in a trial of the OX40 agonist ivuxolimab. These receptors were obtained from an adult with an advanced solid tumor such as melanoma, head and neck, liver or kidney cancer. Both conserved end residues are part of each CDR3. The order of the fields is clone size, J gene, V gene, D gene, CDR3 protein, CDR3 DNA. D genes are given only for firm matches. Clone size is given for some rows only: seen once, a few or many times, or a class if the clone is expanded.

size: .
J: TRBJ1-1
V: TRBV27
D: .
CDR3: CASSLLERVFGTEAFF
DNA: TGTGCCAGCAGTTTGCTCGAGCGTGTTTTTGGGACTGAAGCTTTCTTT

size: .
J: TRBJ2-3
V: TRBV10-3
D: TRBD2
CDR3: CAISEKREQDTQYF
DNA: TGTGCCATCAGTGAGAAGCGGGAGCAAGATACGCAGTATTTT

size: few
J: TRBJ1-1
V: TRBV27
D: .
CDR3: CASSLFVNTEAFF
DNA: TGTGCCAGCAGTTTATTCGTGAACACTGAAGCTTTCTTT

size: once
J: TRBJ1-3
V: TRBV18
D: .
CDR3: CASSPQVPPGVSGNTIYF
DNA: TGTGCCAGCTCACCACAGGTCCCACCGGGGGTATCTGGAAACACCATATATTTT

size: .
J: TRBJ1-5
V: TRBV19
D: .
CDR3: CASSIDRTAQPQHF
DNA: TGTGCCAGTAGTATAGACCGGACAGCCCAGCCCCAGCATTTT

size: medium-sized
J: TRBJ1-1
V: TRBV5-6
D: .
CDR3: CASSSFEDLTEAFF
DNA: TGTGCCAGCAGCTCGTTCGAAGATCTCACTGAAGCTTTCTTT

size: few
J: TRBJ2-7
V: TRBV5-5
D: TRBD2
CDR3: CASSLESSGGEQYF
DNA: TGTGCCAGCAGCTTGGAATCTAGCGGAGGCGAGCAGTACTTC

size: .
J: TRBJ1-2
V: TRBV13
D: .
CDR3: CASSPTRNYGYTF
DNA: TGTGCCAGCAGCCCGACTCGTAACTATGGCTACACCTTC

size: .
J: TRBJ2-7
V: TRBV9
D: .
CDR3: CASSPAPVYEQYF
DNA: TGTGCCAGCAGCCCGGCCCCCGTCTACGAGCAGTACTTC

size: .
J: TRBJ1-6
V: TRBV7-6
D: .
CDR3: CASSLTGSGSPLHF
DNA: TGTGCCAGCAGCTTAACGGGGTCCGGGTCACCCCTCCACTTT

size: .
J: TRBJ2-7
V: TRBV9
D: .
CDR3: CASSAGRAEASYEQYF
DNA: TGTGCCAGCAGCGCCGGCCGGGCAGAGGCTTCCTACGAGCAGTACTTC

size: .
J: TRBJ2-3
V: TRBV5-1
D: .
CDR3: CASSLHSGSTDTQYF
DNA: TGCGCCAGCAGCTTGCATAGCGGTAGCACAGATACGCAGTATTTT

size: .
J: TRBJ2-1
V: TRBV5-4
D: .
CDR3: CASSFSGSYNEQFF
DNA: TGTGCCAGCAGCTTCAGTGGGTCCTACAATGAGCAGTTCTTC

size: .
J: TRBJ1-2
V: TRBV27
D: .
CDR3: CASSPGGYGYTF
DNA: TGTGCCAGCAGTCCCGGTGGCTATGGCTACACCTTC

size: .
J: TRBJ1-6
V: TRBV10-1
D: TRBD1
CDR3: CASSQDRDSPLHF
DNA: TGCGCCAGCAGTCAAGACAGGGATTCACCCCTCCACTTT

size: .
J: TRBJ1-2
V: TRBV4-3
D: .
CDR3: CASSQGRTGNYGYTF
DNA: TGCGCCAGCAGCCAAGGGAGGACGGGGAACTATGGCTACACCTTC

size: .
J: TRBJ2-3
V: TRBV7-9
D: .
CDR3: CASSLKNSMDTQYF
DNA: TGTGCCAGCAGCTTAAAGAACTCAATGGATACGCAGTATTTT

size: .
J: TRBJ2-7
V: TRBV11-2
D: TRBD2
CDR3: CASRRGAGLYEQYF
DNA: TGTGCCAGCAGGCGGGGGGCAGGGCTGTACGAGCAGTACTTC

size: .
J: TRBJ2-4
V: TRBV19
D: .
CDR3: CASSSGEGDVKNIQYF
DNA: TGTGCCAGTAGTTCAGGGGAGGGAGATGTCAAAAACATTCAGTACTTC

size: .
J: TRBJ2-7
V: TRBV15
D: .
CDR3: CATSRDRSPYEQYF
DNA: TGTGCCACCAGCAGAGACCGAAGCCCCTACGAGCAGTACTTC

size: .
J: TRBJ2-7
V: TRBV7-8
D: TRBD1
CDR3: CASSLVQDRTYEQYF
DNA: TGTGCCAGCAGCTTAGTCCAGGACAGGACCTACGAGCAGTACTTC

size: .
J: TRBJ2-1
V: TRBV9
D: TRBD1
CDR3: CASSVGQGHNEQFF
DNA: TGTGCCAGCAGCGTAGGACAGGGGCACAATGAGCAGTTCTTC

size: once
J: TRBJ2-3
V: TRBV7-8
D: TRBD1
CDR3: CASRGTGGQGDTQYF
DNA: TGTGCCAGCAGGGGAACGGGGGGACAGGGAGATACGCAGTATTTT

size: once
J: TRBJ2-1
V: TRBV15
D: TRBD2
CDR3: CATSRESGSRPEQFF
DNA: TGTGCCACCAGCAGAGAGAGCGGGAGTCGTCCTGAGCAGTTCTTC

size: .
J: TRBJ1-5
V: TRBV4-1
D: .
CDR3: CASSQSPDSNQPQHF
DNA: TGCGCCAGCAGCCAGAGCCCGGATAGCAATCAGCCCCAGCATTTT

size: .
J: TRBJ2-1
V: TRBV2
D: TRBD2
CDR3: CASSEGDYRLFEQFF
DNA: TGTGCCAGCAGTGAAGGGGACTACCGACTCTTTGAGCAGTTCTTC

size: .
J: TRBJ2-7
V: TRBV19
D: TRBD2
CDR3: CASSPPASGRTEQYF
DNA: TGTGCCAGTAGTCCCCCGGCCAGCGGGAGAACCGAGCAGTACTTC

size: .
J: TRBJ1-1
V: TRBV9
D: .
CDR3: CASSPSETTADTEAFF
DNA: TGTGCCAGCAGCCCTTCTGAGACGACCGCGGACACTGAAGCTTTCTTT

size: .
J: TRBJ1-6
V: TRBV27
D: .
CDR3: CASSRPAGVYNSPLHF
DNA: TGTGCCAGCAGCCGCCCGGCGGGGGTCTATAATTCACCCCTCCACTTT

size: .
J: TRBJ2-3
V: TRBV5-6
D: TRBD1
CDR3: CASSCRDRGTDTQYF
DNA: TGTGCCAGCAGCTGTCGGGACAGGGGGACAGATACGCAGTATTTT

size: .
J: TRBJ1-2
V: TRBV9
D: .
CDR3: CASSVGDNYGYTF
DNA: TGTGCCAGCAGCGTAGGGGACAACTATGGCTACACCTTC

size: .
J: TRBJ2-2
V: TRBV7-8
D: TRBD2
CDR3: CASNLPGGGRAATGELFF
DNA: TGTGCCAGCAACCTACCGGGTGGCGGGAGGGCCGCCACCGGGGAGCTGTTTTTT

size: .
J: TRBJ1-1
V: TRBV19
D: .
CDR3: CASTTGGTEAFF
DNA: TGTGCCAGTACCACGGGAGGCACTGAAGCTTTCTTT

size: .
J: TRBJ2-1
V: TRBV6-6
D: .
CDR3: CASGLSNEQFF
DNA: TGTGCCAGCGGGCTTTCCAATGAGCAGTTCTTC

size: .
J: TRBJ1-1
V: TRBV9
D: .
CDR3: CASSRMNTEAFF
DNA: TGTGCCAGCAGCAGAATGAACACTGAAGCTTTCTTT

size: .
J: TRBJ2-1
V: TRBV7-9
D: .
CDR3: CASSLLVVWSYNEQFF
DNA: TGTGCCAGCAGCCTCCTAGTTGTGTGGTCCTACAATGAGCAGTTCTTC

size: .
J: TRBJ2-2
V: TRBV7-6
D: .
CDR3: CASSLADSNTGELFF
DNA: TGTGCCAGCAGCTTAGCGGACTCGAACACCGGGGAGCTGTTTTTT

size: few
J: TRBJ2-7
V: TRBV11-2
D: TRBD1
CDR3: CASSQGTGGMNEQYF
DNA: TGTGCCAGCAGCCAAGGGACAGGGGGTATGAACGAGCAGTACTTC

size: .
J: TRBJ2-3
V: TRBV7-2
D: TRBD1
CDR3: CASSRGTGGPTDTQYF
DNA: TGTGCCAGCAGCCGGGGGACAGGGGGGCCCACAGATACGCAGTATTTT

size: .
J: TRBJ1-1
V: TRBV7-9
D: TRBD1
CDR3: CASSLGQGNTEAFF
DNA: TGTGCCAGCAGCTTAGGACAGGGGAACACTGAAGCTTTCTTT

size: .
J: TRBJ2-1
V: TRBV29-1
D: TRBD2
CDR3: CSVVPVSGRALNEQFF
DNA: TGCAGCGTTGTTCCCGTTAGCGGGAGGGCCCTCAATGAGCAGTTCTTC

size: .
J: TRBJ2-1
V: TRBV7-3
D: .
CDR3: CASSPSGTWGANNEQFF
DNA: TGTGCCAGCAGCCCCTCCGGCACGTGGGGCGCGAACAATGAGCAGTTCTTC

size: once
J: TRBJ1-2
V: TRBV7-8
D: .
CDR3: CASSPPTGGSFSYTF
DNA: TGTGCCAGCAGCCCTCCGACGGGGGGGTCTTTTAGCTACACCTTC

size: .
J: TRBJ1-1
V: TRBV7-8
D: .
CDR3: CASSADPNTEAFF
DNA: TGTGCCAGCAGCGCGGACCCTAACACTGAAGCTTTCTTT

size: many
J: TRBJ1-3
V: TRBV7-9
D: .
CDR3: CASSYVGAGNTIYF
DNA: TGTGCCAGCAGTTATGTCGGGGCTGGAAACACCATATATTTT

size: .
J: TRBJ2-7
V: TRBV18
D: .
CDR3: CASSPPGQGSYEQYF
DNA: TGTGCCAGCTCACCACCGGGGCAGGGGAGCTACGAGCAGTACTTC

size: medium-sized
J: TRBJ1-4
V: TRBV5-6
D: .
CDR3: CASSFDGPTNEKLFF
DNA: TGTGCCAGCAGCTTTGATGGGCCAACTAATGAAAAACTGTTTTTT

size: .
J: TRBJ2-5
V: TRBV7-3
D: TRBD1
CDR3: CASSLTSGGGETQYF
DNA: TGTGCCAGCAGCCTGACTTCAGGGGGCGGCGAGACCCAGTACTTC

size: .
J: TRBJ1-5
V: TRBV7-8
D: .
CDR3: CASSFGVWGDQPQHF
DNA: TGTGCCAGCAGCTTCGGGGTTTGGGGGGATCAGCCCCAGCATTTT

size: .
J: TRBJ2-7
V: TRBV5-1
D: .
CDR3: CASSLSGSEYEQYF
DNA: TGCGCCAGCAGCTTGAGTGGGTCGGAATACGAGCAGTACTTC

size: .
J: TRBJ2-3
V: TRBV9
D: .
CDR3: CASSVVSSAHPRGTDTQYF
DNA: TGTGCCAGCAGCGTAGTTTCTAGCGCACACCCGAGAGGCACAGATACGCAGTATTTT

size: .
J: TRBJ1-2
V: TRBV6-5
D: TRBD1
CDR3: CASSYSGGGYTF
DNA: TGTGCCAGCAGTTACTCAGGGGGCGGCTACACCTTC